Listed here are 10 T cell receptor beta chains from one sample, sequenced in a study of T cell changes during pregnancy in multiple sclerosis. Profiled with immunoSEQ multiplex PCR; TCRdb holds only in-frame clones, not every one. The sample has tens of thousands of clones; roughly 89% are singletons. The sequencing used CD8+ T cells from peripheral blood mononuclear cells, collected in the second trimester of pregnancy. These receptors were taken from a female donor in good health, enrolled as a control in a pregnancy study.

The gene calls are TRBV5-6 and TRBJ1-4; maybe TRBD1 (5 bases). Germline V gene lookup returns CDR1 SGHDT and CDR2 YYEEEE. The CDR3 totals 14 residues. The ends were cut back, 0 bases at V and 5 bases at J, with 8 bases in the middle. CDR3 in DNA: TGTGCCAGCAGCTTGGAACAGGCGAATGAAAAACTGTTTTTT. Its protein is CASSLEQANEKLFF.

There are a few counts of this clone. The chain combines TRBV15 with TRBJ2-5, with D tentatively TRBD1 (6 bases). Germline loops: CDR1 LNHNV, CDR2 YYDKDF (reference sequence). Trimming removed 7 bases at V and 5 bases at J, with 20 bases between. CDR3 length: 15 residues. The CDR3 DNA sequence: TGTGCCACCACTCCTGATCGCACAGGGTGGGAGACCCAGTACTTC. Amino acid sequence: CATTPDRTGWETQYF. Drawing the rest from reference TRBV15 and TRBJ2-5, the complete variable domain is DAMVIQNPRYQVTQFGKPVTLSCSQTLNHNVMYWYQQKSSQAPKLLFHYYDKDFNNEADTPDNFQSRRPNTSFCFLDIRSPGLGDTAMYLCATTPDRTGWETQYFGPGTRLLVL.

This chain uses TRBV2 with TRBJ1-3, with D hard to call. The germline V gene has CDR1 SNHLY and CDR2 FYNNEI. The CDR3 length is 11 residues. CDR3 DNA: TGTCCCTCGGTAAAAGGAAACACCATATATTTT. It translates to CPSVKGNTIYF.

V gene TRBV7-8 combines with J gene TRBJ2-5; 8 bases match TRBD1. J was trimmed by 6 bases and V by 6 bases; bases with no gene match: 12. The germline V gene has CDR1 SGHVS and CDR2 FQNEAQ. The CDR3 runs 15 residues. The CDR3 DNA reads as TGTGCCAGCAGGTTTCACTCAGGGGGCGATCAGACCCAGTACTTC. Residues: CASRFHSGGDQTQYF.

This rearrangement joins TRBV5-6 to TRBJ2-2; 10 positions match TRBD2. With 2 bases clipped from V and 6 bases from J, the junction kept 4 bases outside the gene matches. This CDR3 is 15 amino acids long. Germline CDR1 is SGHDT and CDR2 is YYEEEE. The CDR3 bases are TGTGCCAGCAGCTTCCAAGCGGGAGGGCCCGGGGAGCTGTTTTTT. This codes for CASSFQAGGPGELFF.

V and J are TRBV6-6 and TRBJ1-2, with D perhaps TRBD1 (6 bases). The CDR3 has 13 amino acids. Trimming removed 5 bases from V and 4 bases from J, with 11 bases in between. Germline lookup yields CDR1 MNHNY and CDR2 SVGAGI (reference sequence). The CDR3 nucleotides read TGTGCCAGCAGTCCCGACAGGTCCTATGGCTACACCTTC. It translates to CASSPDRSYGYTF.

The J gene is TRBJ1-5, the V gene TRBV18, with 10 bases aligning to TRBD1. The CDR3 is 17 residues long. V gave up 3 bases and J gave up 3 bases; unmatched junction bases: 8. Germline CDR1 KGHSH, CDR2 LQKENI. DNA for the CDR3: TGTGCCAGCTCACCTCTCGACAGGGGGCAGGTCAATCAGCCCCAGCATTTT. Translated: CASSPLDRGQVNQPQHF.

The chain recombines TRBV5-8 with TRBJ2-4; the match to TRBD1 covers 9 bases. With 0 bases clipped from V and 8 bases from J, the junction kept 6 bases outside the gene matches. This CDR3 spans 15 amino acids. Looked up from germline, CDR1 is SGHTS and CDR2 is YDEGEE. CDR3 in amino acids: CASSLGPGQGHIQYF. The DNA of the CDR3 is TGTGCCAGCAGCTTGGGCCCAGGACAGGGGCACATTCAGTACTTC.

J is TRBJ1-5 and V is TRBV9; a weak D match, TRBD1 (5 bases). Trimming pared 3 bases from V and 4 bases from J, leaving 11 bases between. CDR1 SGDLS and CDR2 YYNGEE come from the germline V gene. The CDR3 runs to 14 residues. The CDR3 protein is CASSGGSANQPQHF. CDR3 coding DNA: TGTGCCAGCAGCGGGGGCTCAGCTAATCAGCCCCAGCATTTT.

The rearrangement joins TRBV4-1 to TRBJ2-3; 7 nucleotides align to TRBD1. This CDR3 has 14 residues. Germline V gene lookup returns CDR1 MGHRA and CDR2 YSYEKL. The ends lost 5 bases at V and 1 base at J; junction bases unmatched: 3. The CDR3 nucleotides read TGCGCCAGCAGCTACACAGGGGGCACAGATACGCAGTATTTT. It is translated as CASSYTGGTDTQYF.